This T cell receptor beta chain was recorded in a study of beta chain features in type 1 diabetes. Using CD45RO/CCR7/CD25/CD127/CD95/CD27, CD4+ naive, central memory, regulatory and stem cell-like memory cells were sorted. Isolated RNA was reverse transcribed in full, so expressed TCRB transcripts were sequenced. Using immunoSEQ multiplex PCR, the repertoire was profiled, and TCRdb retains in-frame clones only, with some absent. The data show a few hundred thousand clones, with roughly 16% seen just once and 0.019% held by the top ten. With regard to this clone: The antigen is unknown.

Study conclusions and caveats: Among patients with Type 1 diabetes, TCRB CDR3s were moderately but significantly shorter in every one of the four CD4+ subsets. In comparison with healthy donors, patients had naive, central memory and Treg TCRB repertoires that appeared more similar.

V shed 7 bases and J 9 bases; nucleotides not matched to a gene: 8. CDR3 length: 14 residues. From germline, CDR1 is LNHDA and CDR2 SQIVND (reference sequence). This receptor was taken from a young woman in good health. The V call is TRBV19, the J call TRBJ2-1; TRBD1 agrees at 11 bases. Sequencing was performed on naive CD4+ T cells from blood. This chain's CDR3 is CASNWGQGGGEQFF. CDR3 bases: TGTGCCAGTAACTGGGGACAGGGGGGTGGTGAGCAGTTCTTC.